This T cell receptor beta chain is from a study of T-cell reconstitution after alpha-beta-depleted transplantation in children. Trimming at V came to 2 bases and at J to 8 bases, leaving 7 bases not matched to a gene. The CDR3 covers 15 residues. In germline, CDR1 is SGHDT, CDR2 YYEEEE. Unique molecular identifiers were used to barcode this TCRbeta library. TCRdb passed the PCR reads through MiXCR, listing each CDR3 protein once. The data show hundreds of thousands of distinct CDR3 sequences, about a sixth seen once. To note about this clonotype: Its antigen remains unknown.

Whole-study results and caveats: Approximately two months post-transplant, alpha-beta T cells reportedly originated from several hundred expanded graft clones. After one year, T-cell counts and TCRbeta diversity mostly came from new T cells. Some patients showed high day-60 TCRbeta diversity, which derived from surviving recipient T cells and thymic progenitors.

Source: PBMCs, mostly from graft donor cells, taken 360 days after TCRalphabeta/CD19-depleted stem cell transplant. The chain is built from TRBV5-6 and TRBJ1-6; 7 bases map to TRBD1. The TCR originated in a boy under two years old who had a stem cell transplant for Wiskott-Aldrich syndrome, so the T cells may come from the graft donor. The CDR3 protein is CASSLRQGRDSPLHF. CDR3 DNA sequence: TGTGCCAGCAGCTTACGACAGGGAAGGGATTCACCCCTCCACTTT.